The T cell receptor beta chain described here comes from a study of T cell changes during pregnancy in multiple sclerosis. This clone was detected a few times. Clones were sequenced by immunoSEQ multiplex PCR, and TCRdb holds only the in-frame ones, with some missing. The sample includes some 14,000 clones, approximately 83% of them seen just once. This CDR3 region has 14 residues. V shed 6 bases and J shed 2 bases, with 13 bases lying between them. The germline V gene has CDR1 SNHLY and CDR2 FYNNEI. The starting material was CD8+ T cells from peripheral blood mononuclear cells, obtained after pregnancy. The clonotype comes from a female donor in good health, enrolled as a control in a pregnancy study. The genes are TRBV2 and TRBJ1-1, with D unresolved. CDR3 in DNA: TGTGCCAGCAGCCGAACCCCGGGAAACACTGAAGCTTTCTTT. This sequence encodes CASSRTPGNTEAFF.